Listed below are T cell receptor beta chains from one sample, sequenced in a study of control samples from healthy donors and cancer patients. Clones were read by immunoSEQ multiplex PCR, and TCRdb kept only the in-frame ones, dropping some. This table holds just under 65,000 clones, roughly 85% found once. The sequencing input was blood. All receptors come from a middle-aged man in good health. Both conserved end residues are part of each CDR3. Each record gives: D gene, J gene, clone size, V gene, CDR3 protein, CDR3 DNA. A D gene is named only where the DNA matches it firmly. The size field is filled for only some rows; it gives once, few, many or a size class.

D: TRBD1
J: TRBJ1-2
size: -
V: TRBV7-2
CDR3: CASSFGTGNGYTF
DNA: TGTGCCAGCAGCTTCGGGACAGGGAATGGCTACACCTTC

D: -
J: TRBJ2-2
size: -
V: TRBV28
CDR3: CASSLDPTNSLFF
DNA: TGTGCCAGCAGTCTCGACCCCACCAATAGTCTGTTTTTT

D: -
J: TRBJ1-2
size: few
V: TRBV19
CDR3: CASSQSRGIYGYTF
DNA: TGTGCCAGTAGTCAGAGCCGGGGGATCTATGGCTACACCTTC

D: -
J: TRBJ1-1
size: -
V: TRBV3-1/TRBV3-2
CDR3: CASSSRTFTEAFF
DNA: TGTGCCAGCAGCTCCCGGACATTCACTGAAGCTTTCTTT

D: -
J: TRBJ2-2
size: -
V: TRBV5-1
CDR3: CASSTIQGSANTGELFF
DNA: TGCGCCAGCAGCACCATACAGGGTTCGGCGAACACCGGGGAGCTGTTTTTT

D: TRBD1
J: TRBJ2-2
size: -
V: TRBV7-2
CDR3: CASSYDRAGELFF
DNA: TGTGCCAGCAGCTATGACAGGGCCGGGGAGCTGTTTTTT

D: -
J: TRBJ2-7
size: few
V: TRBV9
CDR3: CASSVRFETYEQYF
DNA: TGTGCCAGCAGCGTGAGGTTCGAAACCTACGAGCAGTACTTC

D: -
J: TRBJ2-5
size: -
V: TRBV4-1
CDR3: CASSEGGRYQETQYF
DNA: TGCGCCAGCAGCGAGGGGGGACGGTACCAAGAGACCCAGTACTTC

D: -
J: TRBJ1-5
size: few
V: TRBV7-9
CDR3: CASSPREGRQPQHF
DNA: TGTGCCAGCAGCCCGAGGGAAGGGAGGCAGCCCCAGCATTTT

D: TRBD2
J: TRBJ2-7
size: -
V: TRBV6-2/TRBV6-3
CDR3: CASSYELAGDYEQYF
DNA: TGTGCCAGCAGTTACGAACTAGCGGGAGACTACGAGCAGTACTTC

D: -
J: TRBJ2-1
size: -
V: TRBV29-1
CDR3: CSVEGPPEQFF
DNA: TGCAGCGTTGAAGGGCCCCCTGAGCAGTTCTTC

D: TRBD2
J: TRBJ2-1
size: few
V: TRBV5-4
CDR3: CASSLGTSGSSYNEQFF
DNA: TGTGCCAGCAGCTTAGGGACTAGCGGGAGTTCCTACAATGAGCAGTTCTTC

D: -
J: TRBJ2-5
size: -
V: TRBV5-1
CDR3: CASSDAQGGETQYF
DNA: TGCGCCAGCAGCGACGCACAGGGAGGAGAGACCCAGTACTTC

D: -
J: TRBJ2-1
size: -
V: TRBV29-1
CDR3: CSVESSFSYNEQFF
DNA: TGCAGCGTTGAATCTTCATTCTCCTACAATGAGCAGTTCTTC

D: -
J: TRBJ2-7
size: -
V: TRBV6-2/TRBV6-3
CDR3: CASSPRLLSYEQYF
DNA: TGTGCCAGCAGTCCGAGGCTCCTCTCCTACGAGCAGTACTTC

D: -
J: TRBJ1-1
size: -
V: TRBV4-3
CDR3: CASSQDFRHSLNTEAFF
DNA: TGCGCCAGCAGCCAAGATTTCCGGCACAGCCTGAACACTGAAGCTTTCTTT

D: -
J: TRBJ1-6
size: once
V: TRBV30
CDR3: CAWSPGPGSPLHF
DNA: TGTGCCTGGAGCCCGGGGCCGGGTTCACCCCTCCACTTT

D: -
J: TRBJ1-4
size: once
V: TRBV2
CDR3: CASRGRRGEKLFF
DNA: TGTGCCAGCAGGGGGAGGAGAGGGGAAAAACTGTTTTTT

D: -
J: TRBJ2-7
size: -
V: TRBV12-3/TRBV12-4
CDR3: CASSLERYEQYF
DNA: TGTGCCAGCAGTTTAGAGCGATACGAGCAGTACTTC

D: -
J: TRBJ2-7
size: few
V: TRBV9
CDR3: CASSVGGDPSYEQYF
DNA: TGTGCCAGCAGCGTAGGCGGGGACCCTTCCTACGAGCAGTACTTC

D: TRBD2
J: TRBJ2-3
size: -
V: TRBV9
CDR3: CASSVGSSGVGDTQYF
DNA: TGTGCCAGCAGCGTCGGTTCTAGCGGGGTAGGTGATACGCAGTATTTT

D: -
J: TRBJ1-2
size: -
V: TRBV19
CDR3: CASAPTGSWSYTF
DNA: TGTGCCAGTGCCCCGACAGGATCTTGGAGCTACACCTTC

D: -
J: TRBJ2-2
size: few
V: TRBV5-8
CDR3: CASSSGQNTGELFF
DNA: TGTGCCAGCAGCTCGGGACAGAACACCGGGGAGCTGTTTTTT

D: -
J: TRBJ1-4
size: -
V: TRBV14
CDR3: CASRRGINEKLFF
DNA: TGTGCCAGCAGAAGGGGGATCAATGAAAAACTGTTTTTT

D: TRBD2
J: TRBJ2-1
size: -
V: TRBV7-9
CDR3: CASSPGLAGIRNEQFF
DNA: TGTGCCAGCAGCCCCGGGCTAGCGGGGATACGGAATGAGCAGTTCTTC

D: -
J: TRBJ1-1
size: -
V: TRBV6-2/TRBV6-3
CDR3: CASSYGGVRRTEAFF
DNA: TGTGCCAGCAGTTACGGTGGGGTCCGGCGGACTGAAGCTTTCTTT

D: -
J: TRBJ2-7
size: -
V: TRBV4-3
CDR3: CASSQDQGGTYEQYF
DNA: TGCGCCAGCAGCCAAGATCAAGGGGGTACCTACGAGCAGTACTTC

D: TRBD2
J: TRBJ2-5
size: -
V: TRBV9
CDR3: CASSVVGLAGAEETQYF
DNA: TGTGCCAGCAGCGTAGTGGGACTAGCGGGAGCGGAAGAGACCCAGTACTTC

D: TRBD2
J: TRBJ2-1
size: -
V: TRBV7-9
CDR3: CASIISGRVLEQFF
DNA: TGTGCCAGCATCATCAGCGGGAGAGTTTTAGAGCAGTTCTTC

D: TRBD1
J: TRBJ1-1
size: once
V: TRBV25-1
CDR3: CASSGTGVNTEAFF
DNA: TGTGCCAGCAGTGGGACAGGGGTGAACACTGAAGCTTTCTTT

D: -
J: TRBJ1-2
size: once
V: TRBV10-3
CDR3: CAISESGIGYTF
DNA: TGTGCCATCAGTGAGTCAGGGATTGGCTACACCTTC